This TCR beta chain comes out of a study of blood T cell repertoires in COVID-19. CDR3 length: 14 amino acids. Germline loops: CDR1 SGHTA, CDR2 FQGNSA. The V and J ends lost 3 bases and 8 bases, in that order; junction bases with no gene match: 8. Using immunoSEQ multiplex PCR, the repertoire was profiled, and TCRdb retains in-frame clones only, with some absent. The sample has tens of thousands of clones, roughly 82% seen once. The V gene is TRBV7-2, the J gene TRBJ1-2; 8 bases are a match to TRBD1. The source of this sequence is a woman aged 60-75 years with acute or convalescent COVID-19. What was sequenced was peripheral blood. The chain's CDR3 is CASSFGPTGGGYTF. CDR3 DNA sequence: TGTGCCAGCAGCTTCGGCCCAACAGGGGGAGGCTACACCTTC.